The entry below gives a single TCR beta chain sequence along with its context. What it binds is unknown. V was clipped by 6 bases and J by 6 bases, with 17 bases between them. This CDR3 is 15 amino acids long. Germline assignment: CDR1 SGHTA and CDR2 FQGNSA. This specimen comes from a study of glioma-infiltrating T cells. TCR alpha and beta CDR3 regions were amplified from RNA using iRepertoire nested multiplex PCR. Each CDR3 protein gets one entry after TCRdb re-called the multiplex PCR reads with MiXCR. The sample has roughly 100,000 distinct CDR3 sequences, about 30% seen once; the top ten hold less than 55%. Study results and caveats: Non-neoplastic patients had below-expected tissue-blood divergence, while all gliomas exceeded expectation.

The chain is built from TRBV7-2 and TRBJ1-4; no clear D. The specimen was glioma tissue, nonneoplastic brain tissue, or PBMCs (not recorded which). The origin of this receptor is a human donor with low-grade glioma or glioblastoma, undergoing nonglioma brain surgery, or in good health (not recorded which). The DNA of the CDR3 is TGTGCCAGCAGTGGTGAGGATGGACTGCATGAAAAACTGTTTTTT. Translated, it gives CASSGEDGLHEKLFF.